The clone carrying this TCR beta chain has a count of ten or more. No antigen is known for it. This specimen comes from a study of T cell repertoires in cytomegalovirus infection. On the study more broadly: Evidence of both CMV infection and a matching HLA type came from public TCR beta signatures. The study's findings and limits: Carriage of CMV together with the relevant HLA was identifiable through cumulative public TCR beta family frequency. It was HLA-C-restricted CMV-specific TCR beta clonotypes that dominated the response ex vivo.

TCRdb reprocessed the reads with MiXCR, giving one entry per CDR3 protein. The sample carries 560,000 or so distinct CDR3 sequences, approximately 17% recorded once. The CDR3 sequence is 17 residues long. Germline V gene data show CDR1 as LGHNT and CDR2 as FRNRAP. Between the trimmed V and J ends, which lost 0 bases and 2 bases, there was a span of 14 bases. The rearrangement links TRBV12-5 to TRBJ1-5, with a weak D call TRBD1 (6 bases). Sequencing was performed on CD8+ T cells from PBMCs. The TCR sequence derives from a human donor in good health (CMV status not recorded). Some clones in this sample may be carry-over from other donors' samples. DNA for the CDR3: TGTGCTAGTGGTTTGGTAAGGGCAGGGGAAGGCAATCAGCCCCAGCATTTT. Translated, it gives CASGLVRAGEGNQPQHF.